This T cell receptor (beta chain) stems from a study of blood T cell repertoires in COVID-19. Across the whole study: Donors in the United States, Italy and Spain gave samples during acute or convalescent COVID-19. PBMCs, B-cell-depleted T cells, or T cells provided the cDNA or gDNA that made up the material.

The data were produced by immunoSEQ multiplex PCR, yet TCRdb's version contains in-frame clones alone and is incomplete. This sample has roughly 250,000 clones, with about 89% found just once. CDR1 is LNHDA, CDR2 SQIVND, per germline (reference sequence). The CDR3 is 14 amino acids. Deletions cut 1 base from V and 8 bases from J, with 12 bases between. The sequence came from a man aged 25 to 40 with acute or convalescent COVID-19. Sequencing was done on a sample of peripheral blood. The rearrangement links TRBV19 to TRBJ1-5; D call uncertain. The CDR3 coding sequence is TGTGCCAGTAGTATAGGCTCCCCGCCTAAGCCCCAGCATTTT. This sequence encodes CASSIGSPPKPQHF.